This paragraph covers one TCR beta chain sequence. The data derive from a study of blood T cell repertoires in COVID-19. Per the original data handling: Amplifying reference gene primers gave estimates of nucleated cell counts. The data were produced by immunoSEQ multiplex PCR, yet TCRdb's version contains in-frame clones alone and is incomplete. V, J and clone size reflect that table, while D and trimming were determined from the DNA. The repertoire has 230,000 or so clones, roughly nine tenths of them found once; the top ten carry 4% to 5%. CDR1 SEHNR and CDR2 FQNEAQ come from the germline V gene (reference sequence). After removal of 5 bases from V and 8 bases from J, the junction contained 8 bases not matched to a gene. The CDR3 length is 14 residues.

The sequence derives from a woman aged 40 to 55 who had recovered from COVID-19. The J gene is TRBJ1-4, the V gene TRBV7-9, with 7 positions matching TRBD1. Material for sequencing was peripheral blood. The CDR3 sequence: CASSADREPEKLFF. The DNA of the CDR3 is TGTGCCAGCAGCGCAGACAGGGAGCCCGAAAAACTGTTTTTT.